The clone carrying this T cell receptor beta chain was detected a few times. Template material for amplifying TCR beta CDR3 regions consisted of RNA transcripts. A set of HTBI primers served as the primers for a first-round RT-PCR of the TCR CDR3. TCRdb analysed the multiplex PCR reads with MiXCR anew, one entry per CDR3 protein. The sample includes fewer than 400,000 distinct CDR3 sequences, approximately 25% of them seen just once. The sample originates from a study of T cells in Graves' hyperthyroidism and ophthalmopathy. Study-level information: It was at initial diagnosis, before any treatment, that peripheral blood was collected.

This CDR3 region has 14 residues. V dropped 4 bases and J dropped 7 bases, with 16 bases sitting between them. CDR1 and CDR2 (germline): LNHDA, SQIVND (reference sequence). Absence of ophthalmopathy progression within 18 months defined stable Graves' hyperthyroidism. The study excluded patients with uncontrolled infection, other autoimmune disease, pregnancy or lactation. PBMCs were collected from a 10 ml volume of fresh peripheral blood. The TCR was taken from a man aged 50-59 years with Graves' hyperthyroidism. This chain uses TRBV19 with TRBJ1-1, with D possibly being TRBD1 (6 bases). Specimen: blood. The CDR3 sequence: CASSTLGALGEAFF. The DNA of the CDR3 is TGTGCCAGTAGTACTTTGGGGGCGCTGGGTGAAGCTTTCTTT.